The rows below give T cell receptor beta chains drawn from one sample of a study of blood T cells in healthy people across ages. In TCRdb, the 5' RACE reads were re-called with MiXCR into one record per CDR3 protein. Of roughly 1,800,000 distinct CDR3 sequences listed, about 49% are singletons. The source material was blood. Receptors originate from a woman aged 40 to 49 in good health. The CDR3 runs from the conserved cysteine through the conserved F or W. D genes are given only for firm matches. Clone size is stated in some rows and not others, as once, few, many or a class when expanded.

V	D	J	size	DNA	CDR3
TRBV12-3/TRBV12-4	.	TRBJ2-5	.	TGTGCCAGCAGCACCGGCGGGGAGAGGGCCCAGTACTTC	CASSTGGERAQYF
TRBV20-1	TRBD1	TRBJ1-6	.	TGCAGAGCCCCTCTACCACTCGGGACAGGGGGCTCCTATAATTCACCCCTCCACTTT	CRAPLPLGTGGSYNSPLHF
TRBV5-1	TRBD2	TRBJ2-3	.	TGCGCCAGCGGCATAGGACTAGCGGGGGTCCGCACAGATACGCAGTATTTT	CASGIGLAGVRTDTQYF
TRBV7-2	TRBD2	TRBJ2-5	.	TGTGCCAGCAGGCATAGCGGGGGGGCGGAGACCCAGTACTTC	CASRHSGGAETQYF
TRBV6-1	.	TRBJ2-5	.	TGTGCCAGCAGTACCATATTACAGGGACGGTCGTCTGTTGATCAGTACTTC	CASSTILQGRSSVDQYF
TRBV9	TRBD2	TRBJ2-1	.	TGTGCCAGCAGCGTAGGGGGGACTAGCGCTTACAATGAGCAGTTCTTC	CASSVGGTSAYNEQFF
TRBV6-2/TRBV6-3	.	TRBJ2-1	.	TGTGCCAGCAGTTACCTCCTCGACGGCAGCTCCTACAATGAGCAGTTCTTC	CASSYLLDGSSYNEQFF
TRBV6-6	TRBD1	TRBJ1-2	.	TGTGCCAGCAGTTTTGACAGGGGGCTTTCCCCCTATGGCTACACCTTC	CASSFDRGLSPYGYTF
TRBV25-1	.	TRBJ2-1	few	TGTGCCAGCAGGCAGGCCTACGAGCAGTTCTTC	CASRQAYEQFF
TRBV7-2	TRBD1	TRBJ2-1	.	TGTGCCAGCAGCCGGACAGGGGGGGCTAACTCCTACAATGAGCAGTTCTTC	CASSRTGGANSYNEQFF
TRBV20-1	.	TRBJ2-1	.	TGCAGTGCTAGAGACCCAGTGCAGAGAGAGCAGTTCTTC	CSARDPVQREQFF
TRBV29-1	.	TRBJ2-1	few	TGCAGCGTTGTTGTGGGTGGAGGTGAGCAGTTCTTC	CSVVVGGGEQFF
TRBV29-1	.	TRBJ2-5	.	TGCAGCGTTGCCGCCAGCCCGGGGGAGACCCAGTACTTC	CSVAASPGETQYF